These 27 T cell receptor beta chains were all obtained from the same sample, sequenced in a study of T cell responses to AZD1222 COVID-19 vaccine. The protocol was immunoSEQ multiplex PCR, while the TCRdb copy is restricted to in-frame clones and leaves out a portion. The table has some 130,000 clones, roughly 90% seen once. The source material was peripheral blood, sampled on day 0 of AZD1222 vaccination. The receptors come from an adult in good health.

The V call is TRBV9, the J call TRBJ1-2; D is perhaps TRBD1 (5 bases). Germline lookup yields CDR1 SGDLS and CDR2 YYNGEE. This CDR3 has 16 residues. Between the trimmed V and J ends, which lost 3 bases and 2 bases, there was a span of 17 bases. The CDR3 DNA reads TGTGCCAGCAGCGCCTCCGGGGGGGGTGGCAACTATGGCTACACCTTC. This translates into CASSASGGGGNYGYTF.

CDR3: CAISGGNRDGYTF. The CDR3 coding sequence is TGTGCCATCAGTGGGGGGAACAGGGATGGCTACACCTTC. This rearrangement joins TRBV10-3 to TRBJ1-2, with D possibly being TRBD1 (6 bases). Trimming left V 4 bases short and J 6 bases short, with 12 bases between. Germline lookup yields CDR1 ENHRY and CDR2 SYGVKD. The CDR3 totals 13 residues.

V is TRBV27 and J is TRBJ1-4; D might be TRBD1 (6 bases). Trimming took 5 bases from V and 0 from J, leaving 34 bases between them. The CDR3 runs to 23 residues. The V gene's germline CDR1 is MNHEY and CDR2 SMNVEV (reference sequence). The CDR3 DNA reads TGTGCCAGCAGTCACCTAACCGGACAGAGACCCAGTACCCAAGTTGCAACTAATGAAAAACTGTTTTTT. The encoded protein is CASSHLTGQRPSTQVATNEKLFF. The full variable domain, its missing parts supplied by reference TRBV27 and TRBJ1-4, is EAQVTQNPRYLITVTGKKLTVTCSQNMNHEYMSWYRQDPGLGLRQIYYSMNVEVTDKGDVPEGYKVSRKEKRNFPLILESPSPNQTSLYFCASSHLTGQRPSTQVATNEKLFFGSGTQLSVL.

The chain's CDR3 is CASSEKGTGGLTGANVLTF. The CDR3 DNA follows: TGTGCCAGCAGCGAGAAAGGGACAGGGGGCCTCACTGGGGCCAACGTCCTGACTTTC. The chain couples TRBV5-4 to TRBJ2-6, with TRBD1 matching 12 bases. The CDR3 sequence is 19 residues long. V trimming: 4 bases; J trimming: 2 bases; junction bases outside the gene matches: 10. CDR1 SGHNT and CDR2 YYREEE come from the germline V gene (reference sequence).

This sequence joins TRBV7-6 and TRBJ2-7; a weak D match, TRBD2 (7 bases). Trimming removed 3 bases at V and 4 bases at J, with 16 bases between. Germline loops: CDR1 SGHVS, CDR2 FNYEAQ. The CDR3 totals 15 residues. The CDR3 loop reads CASSFGRGAGYEQYF. CDR3 nucleotide sequence: TGTGCCAGCAGCTTTGGACGGGGGGCTGGGTACGAGCAGTACTTC. The full variable domain, in which reference TRBV7-6 and TRBJ2-7 provide the parts outside the CDR3, is GAGVSQSPRYKVTKRGQDVALRCDPISGHVSLYWYRQALGQGPEFLTYFNYEAQQDKSGLPNDRFSAERPEGSISTLTIQRTEQRDSAMYRCASSFGRGAGYEQYFGPGTRLTVT.

The J gene is TRBJ1-2, the V gene TRBV28; no reliable D call. The V and J ends lost 5 bases and 8 bases respectively, with 9 bases between them. This CDR3 spans 11 amino acids. Germline V lookup: CDR1 MDHEN, CDR2 SYDVKM. CDR3 in DNA: TGTGCCAGCAGTGGTTCAAGGGGCTACACCTTC. The encoded protein is CASSGSRGYTF.

The chain couples TRBV25-1 to TRBJ2-3, with 10 bases matching TRBD2. V lost 2 bases, J lost 1 base, and 6 bases stayed unmatched. The CDR3 covers 17 residues. Germline CDR1 and CDR2: MGHDK and SYGVNS. CDR3 amino acids: CASSEPPSGRGTDTQYF. CDR3 DNA: TGTGCCAGCAGTGAACCCCCTAGCGGGAGAGGCACAGATACGCAGTATTTT.

The chain uses TRBV18 and TRBJ2-2; possibly TRBD2 for D (6 bases). Trimming cost V 2 bases and J 6 bases, with 13 bases left between them. The germline V gene has CDR1 KGHSH and CDR2 LQKENI. The CDR3 loop spans 15 amino acids. The CDR3 region has the DNA TGTGCCAGCTCACCAAGCGGGCCGAGGCCCGGGGAGCTGTTTTTT. The encoded protein is CASSPSGPRPGELFF.

The chain couples TRBV29-1 to TRBJ2-7; D perhaps matches TRBD1 (6 bases). Trimming pared 4 bases from V and 7 bases from J, leaving 23 bases between. CDR1 and CDR2 from the germline V gene are SQVTM and ANQGSEA. This CDR3 comprises 15 residues. CDR3 sequence reads: CSVAGGQGAFWEQYF. The CDR3 bases are TGCAGCGTTGCTGGGGGACAAGGGGCCTTTTGGGAGCAGTACTTC.

This chain joins TRBV12-5 and TRBJ1-1; no firm D call. The germline V gene has CDR1 LGHNT and CDR2 FRNRAP. The CDR3 loop spans 11 amino acids. V was cut by 6 bases and J by 5 bases, with 7 bases left in between. The CDR3 is CASGTGTEAFF. CDR3 sequence (DNA): TGTGCTAGTGGGACCGGGACTGAAGCTTTCTTT.

This clone came up a few times. J is TRBJ1-1 and V is TRBV19; no clear D gene. V was trimmed by 3 bases and J by 5 bases, leaving 13 bases between them. This CDR3 has 14 residues. The germline V gene has CDR1 LNHDA and CDR2 SQIVND (reference sequence). The CDR3 loop is CASSMVAGGTEAFF. The CDR3 nucleotides are TGTGCCAGTAGTATGGTGGCGGGTGGGACTGAAGCTTTCTTT. Variable domain in full (rest from reference TRBV19 and TRBJ1-1): DGGITQSPKYLFRKEGQNVTLSCEQNLNHDAMYWYRQDPGQGLRLIYYSQIVNDFQKGDIAEGYSVSREKKESFPLTVTSAQKNPTAFYLCASSMVAGGTEAFFGQGTRLTVV.

The genes are TRBV5-6 and TRBJ2-5; the match to TRBD1 covers 7 bases. CDR1 and CDR2 from the germline V gene are SGHDT and YYEEEE. CDR3 size: 13 residues. Unmatched junction bases numbered 6, after V lost 5 bases and J lost 5 bases. The CDR3 DNA reads TGTGCCAGCAGGCGAATAGGGGGCGAGACCCAGTACTTC. As protein: CASRRIGGETQYF.

The DNA of the CDR3 is TGTGCCAGCAGCCTCAGGGGGACCTACGAGCAGTACTTC. Residues: CASSLRGTYEQYF. The chain uses TRBV4-2 and TRBJ2-7; 7 bases align to TRBD1. V gave up 4 bases and J gave up 2 bases; unmatched junction bases: 2. The CDR3 is made up of 13 amino acids. The germline gives CDR1 LGHNA, CDR2 YNFKEQ.

This chain joins TRBV2 and TRBJ2-7; 7 bases map to TRBD2. Per the germline V gene, CDR1 is SNHLY and CDR2 is FYNNEI. The ends lost 6 bases at V and 0 bases at J; junction bases unmatched: 5. The CDR3 sequence is 14 residues long. For the CDR3, the DNA is TGTGCCAGCAGAGCCAGCGGGAACTCCTACGAGCAGTACTTC. Protein sequence: CASRASGNSYEQYF.

The CDR3 reads CASSLGPPSTDTQYF. CDR3 coding DNA: TGCGCCAGCAGCTTGGGACCGCCCTCCACAGATACGCAGTATTTT. This sequence joins TRBV5-1 and TRBJ2-3; D not resolved. This CDR3 has 15 amino acids. The germline V gene encodes CDR1 SGHRS and CDR2 YFSETQ. Trimming took off 0 bases at V and 2 bases at J, with 10 bases between the two ends.

The chain joins TRBV30 to TRBJ1-2, with 11 bases that match TRBD1. V shed 8 bases and J 3 bases; nucleotides not matched to a gene: 2. Germline-derived CDR1 and CDR2 are GTSNPN and SVGIG (reference sequence). The length of the CDR3 is 12 residues. The CDR3 reads CARTGGDYGYTF. The DNA for the CDR3 is TGTGCCCGGACAGGGGGCGACTATGGCTACACCTTC.

There are a few counts of this clone. The chain couples TRBV7-9 to TRBJ1-2, with a tentative D call TRBD1 (5 bases). CDR1 is SEHNR and CDR2 is FQNEAQ in the germline V gene (reference sequence). This CDR3 spans 15 amino acids. Between the trimmed V and J ends, which lost 5 bases and 8 bases, there was a span of 21 bases. CDR3 nucleotide sequence: TGTGCCAGCAGCGACCTAGACAGAGCTAAACGGGGCTACACCTTC. It translates to CASSDLDRAKRGYTF.

The chain links TRBV7-2 to TRBJ2-5; D is unclear. The CDR3 sequence is 15 residues long. With 5 bases removed from V and 5 bases from J, the gap between germline ends came to 18 bases. Per the germline V gene, CDR1 is SGHTA and CDR2 is FQGNSA. The CDR3 sequence is CASSLDHHGTETQYF. DNA for the CDR3: TGTGCCAGCAGCCTGGATCACCATGGTACCGAGACCCAGTACTTC.

The rearrangement uses TRBV3-1 (or the pseudogene TRBV3-2) and TRBJ2-7; TRBD1 matches 11 bases. Trimming took 0 bases from V and 6 from J; bases not matched to a gene: 1. Germline lookup yields CDR1 LGHDT and CDR2 YNNKEL (reference sequence). This CDR3 is built from 14 residues. The CDR3: CASSQDGTGGEQYF. CDR3 nucleotides: TGTGCCAGCAGCCAAGATGGGACAGGGGGCGAGCAGTACTTC.

The chain uses TRBV7-3 and TRBJ2-7; 9 bases align to TRBD2. V trimming: 2 bases; J trimming: 5 bases; junction bases outside the gene matches: 7. The CDR3 runs 15 residues. Germline CDR1 is SGHTA and CDR2 is FQGTGA. In nucleotides, the CDR3 is TGTGCCAGCAGCTTAGGTGGAGCGGGAGGCGACGAGCAGTACTTC. This translates into CASSLGGAGGDEQYF.

This clone was seen a few times. CDR3 sequence: CASNRGETDTQYF. Here the CDR3 DNA reads TGTGCCAGCAACCGTGGGGAAACAGATACGCAGTATTTT. The chain employs TRBV4-2 and TRBJ2-3; the D is unclear. Germline V gives CDR1 LGHNA, CDR2 YNFKEQ. The CDR3 length is 13 residues. V lost 7 bases and J 3 bases, leaving 11 bases between the germline ends.

This clone was observed once. The chain has TRBV20-1 and TRBJ2-1; D is possibly TRBD2 (5 bases). CDR1 is DFQATT, CDR2 SNEGSKA, per germline (reference sequence). The CDR3 length is 11 residues. The V end was cut by 5 bases, the J end by 10 bases, with 12 bases between. The CDR3 region is CSASTPGEQFF. Here the CDR3 DNA reads TGCAGTGCTTCTACACCGGGGGAGCAGTTCTTC.

This chain uses TRBV10-3 with TRBJ1-1, with D possibly matching TRBD1 (6 bases). The CDR3 contains 15 residues. V was clipped by 6 bases and J by 4 bases, with 18 bases between them. Germline V CDR1 and CDR2: ENHRY, SYGVKD. The CDR3 DNA is TGTGCCATCAGCCCGGGGGTCCAGGGGAGCACTGAAGCTTTCTTT. Protein product: CAISPGVQGSTEAFF.

The genes are TRBV7-2 and TRBJ2-7; 9 positions agree with TRBD1. The CDR3 has 15 residues. The V gene's germline CDR1 is SGHTA and CDR2 FQGNSA. V lost 5 bases to trimming and J lost 4 bases; unmatched junction nucleotides: 9. The CDR3 DNA sequence: TGTGCCAGCAGCGTTCGGGACAGGGCCCCTTACGAGCAGTACTTC. Residues: CASSVRDRAPYEQYF.

The chain links TRBV4-3 to TRBJ2-7; possible D gene TRBD2, 6 bases. CDR3 length: 16 amino acids. V was clipped by 1 base and J by 3 bases, with 16 bases between them. The V gene's germline CDR1 is LGHNA and CDR2 YSLEER. The CDR3 reads CASSQASSPSVYEQYF. CDR3 DNA sequence: TGCGCCAGCAGCCAAGCCTCCTCTCCTAGCGTCTACGAGCAGTACTTC.

The CDR3 protein is CASSWIVQCHSYEQYF. CDR3 nucleotide sequence: TGTGCCAGCAGCTGGATCGTTCAGTGCCACTCCTACGAGCAGTACTTC. The chain combines TRBV3-1 (or the pseudogene TRBV3-2) with TRBJ2-7; the D is unclear. Between the trimmed V and J ends, which lost 5 bases and 0 bases, there was a span of 17 bases. There are 16 residues in the CDR3. CDR1 and CDR2 (germline): LGHDT, YNNKEL (reference sequence).

The genes are TRBV5-1 and TRBJ2-1; D not resolved. CDR3 length equals 12 residues. Germline CDR1 SGHRS, CDR2 YFSETQ. Trimming removed 0 bases at V and 7 bases at J, with 5 bases between. The CDR3 region has the DNA TGCGCCAGCAGCTTGGAGACTAATGAGCAGTTCTTC. Protein sequence: CASSLETNEQFF.